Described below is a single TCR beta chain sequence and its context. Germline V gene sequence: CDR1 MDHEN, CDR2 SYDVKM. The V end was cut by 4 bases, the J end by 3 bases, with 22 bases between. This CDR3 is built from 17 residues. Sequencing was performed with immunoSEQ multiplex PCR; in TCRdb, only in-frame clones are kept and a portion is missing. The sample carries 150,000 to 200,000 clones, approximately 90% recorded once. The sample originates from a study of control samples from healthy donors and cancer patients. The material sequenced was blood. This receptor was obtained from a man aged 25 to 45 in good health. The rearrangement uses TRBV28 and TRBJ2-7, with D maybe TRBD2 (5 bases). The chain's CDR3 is CASSSPSSRGEHYEQYF. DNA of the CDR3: TGTGCCAGCAGTTCCCCCAGTAGTCGTGGGGAGCACTACGAGCAGTACTTC.